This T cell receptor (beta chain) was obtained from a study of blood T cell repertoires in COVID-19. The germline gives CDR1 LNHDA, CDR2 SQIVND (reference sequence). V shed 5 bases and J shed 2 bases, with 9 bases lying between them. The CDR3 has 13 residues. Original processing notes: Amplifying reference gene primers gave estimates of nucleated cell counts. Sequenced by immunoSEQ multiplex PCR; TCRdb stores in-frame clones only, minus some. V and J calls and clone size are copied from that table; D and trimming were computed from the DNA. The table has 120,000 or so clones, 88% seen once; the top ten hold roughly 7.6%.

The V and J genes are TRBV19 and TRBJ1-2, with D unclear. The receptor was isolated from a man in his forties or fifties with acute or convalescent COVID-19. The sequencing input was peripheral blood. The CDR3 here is CASSPHTNYGYTF. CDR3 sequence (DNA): TGTGCCAGTAGTCCCCACACAAACTATGGCTACACCTTC.